Detailed here is one T cell receptor beta chain. No antigen is known for it. The sample originates from a study of T cell responses to AZD1222 COVID-19 vaccine. Study results and limitations: The repertoires were collected only after the peak T cell response. The donors showed a predominance of white British ancestry and of females, with possible underestimation of clonal diversity.

The CDR3 has 14 amino acids. CDR1 is KGHDR and CDR2 is SFDVKD in the germline V gene. V was shortened by 2 bases and J by 2 bases, with 6 bases between the two germline ends. Data came from immunoSEQ multiplex PCR; TCRdb stores just in-frame clones and leaves some out. This sample yields 90,000 to 140,000 clones, of which 85% to 90% are seen a single time; about 9.1% belongs to the top ten. The chain is built from TRBV24-1 and TRBJ2-1; D is undetermined. The material was peripheral blood, obtained on day 0 of AZD1222 vaccination. The clonotype comes from an adult in good health. Written as DNA, the CDR3 is TGTGCCACCAGTGATTCTAGGGCCTACAATGAGCAGTTCTTC. It is translated as CATSDSRAYNEQFF.